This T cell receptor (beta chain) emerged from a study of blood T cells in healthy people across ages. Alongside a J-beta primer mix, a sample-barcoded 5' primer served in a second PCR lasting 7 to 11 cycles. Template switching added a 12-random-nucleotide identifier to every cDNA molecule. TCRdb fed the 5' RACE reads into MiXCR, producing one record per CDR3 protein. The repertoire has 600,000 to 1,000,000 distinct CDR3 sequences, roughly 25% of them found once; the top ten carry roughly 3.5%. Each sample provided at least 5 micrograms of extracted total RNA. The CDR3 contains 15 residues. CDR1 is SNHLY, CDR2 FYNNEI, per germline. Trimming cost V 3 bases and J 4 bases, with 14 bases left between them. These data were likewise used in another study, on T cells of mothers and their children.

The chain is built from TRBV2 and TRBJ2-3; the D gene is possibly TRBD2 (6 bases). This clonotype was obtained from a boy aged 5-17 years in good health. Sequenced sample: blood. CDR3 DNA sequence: TGTGCCAGCAGTGATGGGGGGTGGAGGGCAGATACGCAGTATTTT. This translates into CASSDGGWRADTQYF.